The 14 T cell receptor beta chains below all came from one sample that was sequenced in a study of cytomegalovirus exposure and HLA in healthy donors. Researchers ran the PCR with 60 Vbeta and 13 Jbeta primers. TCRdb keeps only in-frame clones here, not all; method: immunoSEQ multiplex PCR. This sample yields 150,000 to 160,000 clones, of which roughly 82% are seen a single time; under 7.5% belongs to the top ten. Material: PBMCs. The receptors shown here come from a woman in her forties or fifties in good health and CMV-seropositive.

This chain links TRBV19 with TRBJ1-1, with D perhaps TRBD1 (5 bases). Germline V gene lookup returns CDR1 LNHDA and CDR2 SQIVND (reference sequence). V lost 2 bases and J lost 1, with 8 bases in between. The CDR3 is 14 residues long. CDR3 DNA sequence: TGTGCCAGTAGTATACCGGGGGGGAACACTGAAGCTTTCTTT. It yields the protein CASSIPGGNTEAFF.

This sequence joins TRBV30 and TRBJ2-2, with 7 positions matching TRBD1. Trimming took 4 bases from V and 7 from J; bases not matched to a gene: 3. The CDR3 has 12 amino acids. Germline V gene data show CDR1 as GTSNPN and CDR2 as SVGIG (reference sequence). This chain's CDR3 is CAWTTGVGELFF. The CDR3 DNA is TGTGCCTGGACCACAGGGGTCGGGGAGCTGTTTTTT.

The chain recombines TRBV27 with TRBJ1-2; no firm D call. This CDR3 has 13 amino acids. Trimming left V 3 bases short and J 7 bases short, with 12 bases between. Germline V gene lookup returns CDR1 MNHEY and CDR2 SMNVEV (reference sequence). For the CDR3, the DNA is TGTGCCAGCAGTTTTAGGGAGGAGGGTGGCTACACCTTC. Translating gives CASSFREEGGYTF.

The CDR3 spells CASSAGTRYQGYTF. The DNA for the CDR3 is TGTGCCAGCAGCGCCGGGACTCGCTATCAGGGCTACACCTTC. This rearrangement joins TRBV2 to TRBJ1-2; D may be TRBD1 (5 bases). The V gene's germline CDR1 is SNHLY and CDR2 FYNNEI. The length of the CDR3 is 14 residues. Trimming cost V 6 bases and J 8 bases, with 19 bases left between them.

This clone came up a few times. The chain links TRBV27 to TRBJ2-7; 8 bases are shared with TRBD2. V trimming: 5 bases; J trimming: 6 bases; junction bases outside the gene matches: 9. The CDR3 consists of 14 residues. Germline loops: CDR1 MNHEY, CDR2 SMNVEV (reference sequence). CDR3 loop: CASSAGTREAEQYF. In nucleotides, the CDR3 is TGTGCCAGCAGTGCCGGGACTAGAGAGGCCGAGCAGTACTTC.

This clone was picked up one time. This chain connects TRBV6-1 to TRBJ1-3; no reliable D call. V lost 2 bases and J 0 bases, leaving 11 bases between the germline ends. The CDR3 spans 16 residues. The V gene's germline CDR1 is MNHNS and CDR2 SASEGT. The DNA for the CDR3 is TGTGCCAGCAGTGAATTATTCCCGAGCTCTGGAAACACCATATATTTT. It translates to CASSELFPSSGNTIYF.

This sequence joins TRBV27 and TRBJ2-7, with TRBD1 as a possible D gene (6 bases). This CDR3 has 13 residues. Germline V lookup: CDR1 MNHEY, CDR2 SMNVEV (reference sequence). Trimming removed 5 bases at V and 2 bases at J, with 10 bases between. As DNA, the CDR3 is TGTGCCAGCAGTCCACAGGGCCCCTACGAGCAGTACTTC. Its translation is CASSPQGPYEQYF.

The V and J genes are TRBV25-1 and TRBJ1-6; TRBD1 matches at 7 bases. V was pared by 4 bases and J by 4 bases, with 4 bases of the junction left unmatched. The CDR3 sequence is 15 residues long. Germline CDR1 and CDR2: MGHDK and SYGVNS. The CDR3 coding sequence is TGTGCCAGCAGTGGGGACAGCTTTTATAATTCACCCCTCCACTTT. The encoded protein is CASSGDSFYNSPLHF.

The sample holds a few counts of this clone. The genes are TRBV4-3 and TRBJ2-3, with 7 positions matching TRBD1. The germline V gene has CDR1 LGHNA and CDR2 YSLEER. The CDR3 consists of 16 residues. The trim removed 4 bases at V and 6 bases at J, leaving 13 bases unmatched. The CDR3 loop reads CASSRNLGRTGDTQYF. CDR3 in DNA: TGCGCCAGCAGCCGCAACCTTGGACGGACAGGTGATACGCAGTATTTT.

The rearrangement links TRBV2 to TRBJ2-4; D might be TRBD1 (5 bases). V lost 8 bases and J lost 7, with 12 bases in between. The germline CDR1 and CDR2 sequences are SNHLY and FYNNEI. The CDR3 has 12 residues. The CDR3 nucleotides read TGTGCCAGCTCCAGGGAAGCGAACATTCAGTACTTC. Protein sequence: CASSREANIQYF.

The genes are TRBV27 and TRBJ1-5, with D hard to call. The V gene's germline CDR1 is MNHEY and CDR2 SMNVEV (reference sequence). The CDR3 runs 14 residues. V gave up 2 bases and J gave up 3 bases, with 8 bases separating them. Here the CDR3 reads CASSLGGVNQPQHF. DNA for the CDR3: TGTGCCAGCAGTTTAGGCGGCGTCAATCAGCCCCAGCATTTT.

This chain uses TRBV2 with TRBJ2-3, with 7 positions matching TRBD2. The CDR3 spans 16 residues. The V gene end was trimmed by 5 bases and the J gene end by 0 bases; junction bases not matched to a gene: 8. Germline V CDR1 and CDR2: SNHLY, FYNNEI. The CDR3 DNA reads TGTGCCAGCAGTTCCCCTAGCGGAGCTAGCACAGATACGCAGTATTTT. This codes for CASSSPSGASTDTQYF.

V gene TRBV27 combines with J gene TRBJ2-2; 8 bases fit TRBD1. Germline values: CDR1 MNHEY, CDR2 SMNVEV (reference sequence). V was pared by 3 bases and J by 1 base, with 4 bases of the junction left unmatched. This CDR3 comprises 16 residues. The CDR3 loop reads CASSFNGQGNTGELFF. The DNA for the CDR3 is TGTGCCAGCAGTTTCAATGGACAGGGGAACACCGGGGAGCTGTTTTTT.

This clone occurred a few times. The CDR3, as DNA: TGTGCCAGCTCCCCGGATGGGACAGTCCAGTACTTC. It encodes CASSPDGTVQYF. V and J are TRBV18 and TRBJ2-7, with 7 positions matching TRBD1. The CDR3 spans 12 residues. Germline loops: CDR1 KGHSH, CDR2 LQKENI. Trimming at V came to 6 bases and at J to 10 bases, leaving 9 bases not matched to a gene.